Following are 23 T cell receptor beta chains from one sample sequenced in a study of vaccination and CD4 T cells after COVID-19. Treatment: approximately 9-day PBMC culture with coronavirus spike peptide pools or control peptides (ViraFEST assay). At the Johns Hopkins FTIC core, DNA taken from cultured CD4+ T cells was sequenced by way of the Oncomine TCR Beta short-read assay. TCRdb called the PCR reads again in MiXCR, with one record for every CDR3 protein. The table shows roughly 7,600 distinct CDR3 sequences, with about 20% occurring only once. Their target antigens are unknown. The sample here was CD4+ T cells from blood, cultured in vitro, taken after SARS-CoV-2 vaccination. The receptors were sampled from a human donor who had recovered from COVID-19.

This CDR3 reads CASSEPSGAYTQYF. CDR3 nucleotide sequence: TGTGCCAGCAGCGAGCCGTCGGGGGCCTATACGCAGTATTTT. The chain has TRBV7-2 and TRBJ2-3; D is possibly TRBD1 or TRBD2 (6 bases each). Trimming stripped 5 bases from V and 7 bases from J, with 16 bases between. This CDR3 contains 14 residues. From germline, CDR1 is SGHTA and CDR2 FQGNSA.

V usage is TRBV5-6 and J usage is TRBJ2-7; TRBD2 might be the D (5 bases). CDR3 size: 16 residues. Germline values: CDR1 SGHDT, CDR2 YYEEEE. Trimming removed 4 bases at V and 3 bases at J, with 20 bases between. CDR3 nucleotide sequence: TGTGCCAGCAGCCCGAATCGAGGTGGACTCAGCTACGAGCAGTACTTC. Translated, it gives CASSPNRGGLSYEQYF.

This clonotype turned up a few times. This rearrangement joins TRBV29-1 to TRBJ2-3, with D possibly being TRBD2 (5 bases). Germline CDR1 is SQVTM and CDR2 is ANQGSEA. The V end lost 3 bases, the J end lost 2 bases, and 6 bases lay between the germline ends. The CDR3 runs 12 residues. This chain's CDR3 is CSVDRDTDTQYF. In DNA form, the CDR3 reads TGCAGCGTTGACCGGGACACAGATACGCAGTATTTT.

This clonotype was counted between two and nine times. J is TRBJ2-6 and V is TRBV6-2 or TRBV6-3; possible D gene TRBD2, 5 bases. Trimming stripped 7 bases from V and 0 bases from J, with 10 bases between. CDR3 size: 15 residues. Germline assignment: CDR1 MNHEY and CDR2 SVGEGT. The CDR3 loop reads CASTSRDSGANVLTF. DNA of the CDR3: TGTGCCAGCACCTCTCGGGACTCTGGGGCCAACGTCCTGACTTTC.

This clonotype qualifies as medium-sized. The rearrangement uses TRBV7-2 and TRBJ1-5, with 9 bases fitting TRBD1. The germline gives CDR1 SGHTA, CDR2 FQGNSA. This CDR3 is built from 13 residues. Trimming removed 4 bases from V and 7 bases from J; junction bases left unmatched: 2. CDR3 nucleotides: TGTGCCAGCAGCTACAGGGGGCAGCAGCCCCAGCATTTT. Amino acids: CASSYRGQQPQHF.

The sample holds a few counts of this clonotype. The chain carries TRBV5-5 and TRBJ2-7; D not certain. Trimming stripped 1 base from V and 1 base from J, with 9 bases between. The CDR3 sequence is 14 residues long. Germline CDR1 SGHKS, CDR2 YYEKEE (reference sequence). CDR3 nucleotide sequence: TGTGCCAGCAGCTTGTCCGGAACTTCCTACGAGCAGTACTTC. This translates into CASSLSGTSYEQYF. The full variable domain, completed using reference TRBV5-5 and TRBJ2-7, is DAGVTQSPTHLIKTRGQQVTLRCSPISGHKSVSWYQQVLGQGPQFIFQYYEKEERGRGNFPDRFSARQFPNYSSELNVNALLLGDSALYLCASSLSGTSYEQYFGPGTRLTVT.

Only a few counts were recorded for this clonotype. The CDR3: CSARDPASSSYNSPLHF. The CDR3, as DNA: TGCAGTGCTAGAGATCCGGCCAGCAGCTCCTATAATTCACCCCTCCACTTT. The chain is built from TRBV20-1 and TRBJ1-6; D is undetermined. The CDR3 runs 17 residues. Germline CDR1 and CDR2: DFQATT and SNEGSKA (reference sequence). Trimming left V 0 bases short and J 0 bases short, with 12 bases between.

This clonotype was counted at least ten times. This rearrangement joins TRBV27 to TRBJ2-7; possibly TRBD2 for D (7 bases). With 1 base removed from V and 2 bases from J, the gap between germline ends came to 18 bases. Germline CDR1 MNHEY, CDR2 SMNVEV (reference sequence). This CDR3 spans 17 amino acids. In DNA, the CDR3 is TGTGCCAGCAGTTTATTAAAGGGGGGGCGGGGCCCCTACGAGCAGTACTTC. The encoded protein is CASSLLKGGRGPYEQYF.

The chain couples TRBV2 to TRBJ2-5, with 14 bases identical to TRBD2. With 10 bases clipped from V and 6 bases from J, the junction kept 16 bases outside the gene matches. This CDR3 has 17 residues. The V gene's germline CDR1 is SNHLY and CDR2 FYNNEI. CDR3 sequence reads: CATETGTSGRWLKTQYF. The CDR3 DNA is TGTGCCACCGAGACTGGGACTAGCGGGAGATGGTTGAAGACCCAGTACTTC.

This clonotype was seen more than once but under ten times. CDR3 residues: CASSVRVNHEQYF. CDR3 DNA sequence: TGTGCCAGCAGTGTGCGGGTTAACCACGAGCAGTACTTC. This chain connects TRBV6-1 to TRBJ2-7, with a weak D call TRBD2 (5 bases). The CDR3 is made up of 13 amino acids. Germline V gene lookup returns CDR1 MNHNS and CDR2 SASEGT. V was pared by 4 bases and J by 5 bases, with 12 bases between.

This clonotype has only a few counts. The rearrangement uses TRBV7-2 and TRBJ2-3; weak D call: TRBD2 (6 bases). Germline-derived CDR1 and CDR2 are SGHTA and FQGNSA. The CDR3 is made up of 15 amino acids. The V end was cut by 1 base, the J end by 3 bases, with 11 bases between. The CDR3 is CASSLERASTDTQYF. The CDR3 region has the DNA TGTGCCAGCAGCTTAGAGCGGGCCTCTACAGATACGCAGTATTTT.

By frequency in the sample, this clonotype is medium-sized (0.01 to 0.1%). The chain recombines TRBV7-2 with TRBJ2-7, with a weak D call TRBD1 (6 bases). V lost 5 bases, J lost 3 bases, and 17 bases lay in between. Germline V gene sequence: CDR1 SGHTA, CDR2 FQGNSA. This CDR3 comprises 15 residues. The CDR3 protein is CASSPHRTALYEQYF. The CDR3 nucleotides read TGTGCCAGCAGCCCACATAGGACAGCCCTCTACGAGCAGTACTTC. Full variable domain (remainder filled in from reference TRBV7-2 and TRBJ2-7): GAGVSQSPSNKVTEKGKDVELRCDPISGHTALYWYRQSLGQGLEFLIYFQGNSAPDKSGLPSDRFSAERTGGSVSTLTIQRTQQEDSAVYLCASSPHRTALYEQYFGPGTRLTVT.

The CDR3 here is CATYRDRVYEQYF. The CDR3 DNA follows: TGTGCCACCTACCGGGACAGGGTTTACGAGCAGTACTTC. This chain joins TRBV28 and TRBJ2-7, with 9 bases fitting TRBD1. The CDR3 sequence is 13 residues long. Germline assignment: CDR1 MDHEN and CDR2 SYDVKM. V gave up 10 bases and J gave up 4 bases; unmatched junction bases: 8.

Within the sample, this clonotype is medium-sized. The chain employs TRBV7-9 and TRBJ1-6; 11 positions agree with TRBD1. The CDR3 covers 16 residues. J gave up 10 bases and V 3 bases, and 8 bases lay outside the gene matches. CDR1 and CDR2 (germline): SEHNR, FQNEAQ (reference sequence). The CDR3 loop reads CASSFATGTGGSPLHF. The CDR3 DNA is TGTGCCAGCAGCTTTGCTACCGGGACAGGGGGATCACCCCTCCACTTT. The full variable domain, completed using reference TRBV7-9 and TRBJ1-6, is DTGVSQNPRHKITKRGQNVTFRCDPISEHNRLYWYRQTLGQGPEFLTYFQNEAQLEKSRLLSDRFSAERPKGSFSTLEIQRTEQGDSAMYLCASSFATGTGGSPLHFGNGTRLTVT.

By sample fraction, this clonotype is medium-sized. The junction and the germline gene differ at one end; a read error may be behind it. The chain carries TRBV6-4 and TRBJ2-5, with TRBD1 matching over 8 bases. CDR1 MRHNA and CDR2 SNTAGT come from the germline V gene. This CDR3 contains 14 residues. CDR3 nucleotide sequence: TGTGCCAGCAGTGAACAGGGGGGTCAAGGGACCCAGTACTTC. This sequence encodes CASSEQGGQGTQYF.

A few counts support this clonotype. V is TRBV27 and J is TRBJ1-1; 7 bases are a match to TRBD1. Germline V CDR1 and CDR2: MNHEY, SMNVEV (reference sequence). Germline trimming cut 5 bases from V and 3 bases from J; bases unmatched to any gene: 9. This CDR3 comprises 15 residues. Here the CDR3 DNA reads TGTGCCAGCAGTCCGACCAGGGGGTCCTACACTGAAGCTTTCTTT. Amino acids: CASSPTRGSYTEAFF.

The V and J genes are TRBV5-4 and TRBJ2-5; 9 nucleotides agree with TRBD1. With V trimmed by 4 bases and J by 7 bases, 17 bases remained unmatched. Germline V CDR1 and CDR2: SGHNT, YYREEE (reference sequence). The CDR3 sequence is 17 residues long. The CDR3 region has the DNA TGTGCCAGCAGCCCCACACCGGACAGGGGTGCTCGGGGGACCCAGTACTTC. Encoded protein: CASSPTPDRGARGTQYF.

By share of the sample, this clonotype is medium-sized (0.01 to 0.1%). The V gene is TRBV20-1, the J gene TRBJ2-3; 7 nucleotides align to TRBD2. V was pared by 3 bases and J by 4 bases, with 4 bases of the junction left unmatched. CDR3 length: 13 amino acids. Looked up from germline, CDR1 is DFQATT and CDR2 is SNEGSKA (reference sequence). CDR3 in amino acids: CSARWEGPDTQYF. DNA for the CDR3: TGCAGTGCTAGGTGGGAGGGCCCAGATACGCAGTATTTT.

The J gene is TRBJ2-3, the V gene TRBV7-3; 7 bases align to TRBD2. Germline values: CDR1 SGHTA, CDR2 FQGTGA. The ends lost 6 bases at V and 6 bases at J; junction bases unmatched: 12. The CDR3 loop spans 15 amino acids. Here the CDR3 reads CASRSPRGKKDTQYF. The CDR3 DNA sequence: TGTGCCAGCAGATCCCCGCGGGGGAAAAAGGATACGCAGTATTTT. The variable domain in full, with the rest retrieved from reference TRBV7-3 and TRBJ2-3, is GAGVSQTPSNKVTEKGKYVELRCDPISGHTALYWYRQSLGQGPEFLIYFQGTGAADDSGLPNDRFFAVRPEGSVSTLKIQRTERGDSAVYLCASRSPRGKKDTQYFGPGTRLTVL.

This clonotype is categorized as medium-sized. CDR3 region: CSASKTSASYEQYF. In nucleotides, the CDR3 is TGCAGTGCTAGTAAGACTAGCGCGAGCTACGAGCAGTACTTC. This rearrangement joins TRBV20-1 to TRBJ2-7; 8 bases are a match to TRBD2. The V gene's germline CDR1 is DFQATT and CDR2 SNEGSKA (reference sequence). Trimming took 3 bases from V and 3 from J; bases not matched to a gene: 7. This CDR3 comprises 14 residues.

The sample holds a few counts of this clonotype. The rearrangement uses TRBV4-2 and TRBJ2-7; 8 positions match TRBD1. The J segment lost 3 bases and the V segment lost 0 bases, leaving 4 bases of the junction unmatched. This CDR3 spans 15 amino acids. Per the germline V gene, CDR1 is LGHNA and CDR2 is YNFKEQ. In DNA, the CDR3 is TGTGCCAGCAGCCAAGATCCACAGGGGGGCTACGAGCAGTACTTC. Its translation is CASSQDPQGGYEQYF.

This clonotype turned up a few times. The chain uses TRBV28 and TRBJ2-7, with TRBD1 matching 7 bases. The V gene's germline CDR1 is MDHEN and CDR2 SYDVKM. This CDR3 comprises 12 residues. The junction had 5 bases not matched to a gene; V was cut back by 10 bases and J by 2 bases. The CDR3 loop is CATGGGTYEQYF. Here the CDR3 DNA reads TGTGCCACAGGGGGTGGCACCTACGAGCAGTACTTC. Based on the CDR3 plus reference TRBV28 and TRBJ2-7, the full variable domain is DVKVTQSSRYLVKRTGEKVFLECVQDMDHENMFWYRQDPGLGLRLIYFSYDVKMKEKGDIPEGYSVSREKKERFSLILESASTNQTSMYLCATGGGTYEQYFGPGTRLTVT.

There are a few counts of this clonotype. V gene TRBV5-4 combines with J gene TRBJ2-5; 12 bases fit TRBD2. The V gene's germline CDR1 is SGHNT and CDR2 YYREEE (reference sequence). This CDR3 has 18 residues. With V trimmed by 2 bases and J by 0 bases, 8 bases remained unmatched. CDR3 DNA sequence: TGTGCCAGCAGCTTACTGCCTAGCGGGAGGGGGTACCAAGAGACCCAGTACTTC. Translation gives CASSLLPSGRGYQETQYF.